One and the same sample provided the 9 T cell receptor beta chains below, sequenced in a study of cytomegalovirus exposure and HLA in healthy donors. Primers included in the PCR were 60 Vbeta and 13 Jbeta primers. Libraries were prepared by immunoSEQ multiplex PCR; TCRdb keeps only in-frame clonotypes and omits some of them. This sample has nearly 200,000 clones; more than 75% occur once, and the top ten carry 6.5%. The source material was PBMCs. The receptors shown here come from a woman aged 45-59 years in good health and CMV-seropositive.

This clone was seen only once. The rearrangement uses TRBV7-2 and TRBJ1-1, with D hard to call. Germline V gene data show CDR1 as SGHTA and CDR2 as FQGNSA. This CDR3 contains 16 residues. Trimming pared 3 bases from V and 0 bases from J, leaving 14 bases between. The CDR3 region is CASSLLPGAMNTEAFF. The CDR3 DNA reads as TGTGCCAGCAGCTTGTTGCCGGGAGCTATGAACACTGAAGCTTTCTTT.

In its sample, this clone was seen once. The DNA of the CDR3 is TGTGCCAGCAGTTTGCAGGGTCTTAATGAGCAGTTCTTC. Residues: CASSLQGLNEQFF. This chain links TRBV28 with TRBJ2-1; the D gene is possibly TRBD1 (5 bases). V lost 3 bases and J 7 bases, leaving 10 bases between the germline ends. Germline V lookup: CDR1 MDHEN, CDR2 SYDVKM. CDR3 length: 13 residues.

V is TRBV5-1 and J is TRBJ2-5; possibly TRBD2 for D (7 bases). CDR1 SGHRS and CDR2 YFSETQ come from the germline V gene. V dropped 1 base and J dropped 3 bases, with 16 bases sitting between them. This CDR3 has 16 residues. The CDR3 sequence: CASSLPSGGGEETQYF. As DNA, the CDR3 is TGCGCCAGCAGCTTGCCAAGCGGAGGGGGGGAAGAGACCCAGTACTTC. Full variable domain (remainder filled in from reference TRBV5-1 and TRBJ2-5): KAGVTQTPRYLIKTRGQQVTLSCSPISGHRSVSWYQQTPGQGLQFLFEYFSETQRNKGNFPGRFSGRQFSNSRSEMNVSTLELGDSALYLCASSLPSGGGEETQYFGPGTRLLVL.

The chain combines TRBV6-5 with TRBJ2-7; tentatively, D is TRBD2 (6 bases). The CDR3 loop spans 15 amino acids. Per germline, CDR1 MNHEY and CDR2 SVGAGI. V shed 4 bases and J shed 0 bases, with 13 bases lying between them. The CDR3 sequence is CASSSPGESSYEQYF. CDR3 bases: TGTGCCAGCAGTTCGCCGGGGGAGAGCTCCTACGAGCAGTACTTC.

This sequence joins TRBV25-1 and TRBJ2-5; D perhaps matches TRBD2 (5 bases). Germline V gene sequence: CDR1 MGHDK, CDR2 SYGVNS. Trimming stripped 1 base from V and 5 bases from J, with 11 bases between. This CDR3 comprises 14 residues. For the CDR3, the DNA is TGTGCCAGCAGTGAATCTAACGGCGGGGAGACCCAGTACTTC. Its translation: CASSESNGGETQYF.

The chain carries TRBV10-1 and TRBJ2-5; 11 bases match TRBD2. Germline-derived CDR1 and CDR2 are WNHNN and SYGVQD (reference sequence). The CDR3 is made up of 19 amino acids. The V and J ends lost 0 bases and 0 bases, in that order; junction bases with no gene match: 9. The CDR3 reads CASSESLTRTSGYQETQYF. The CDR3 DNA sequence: TGCGCCAGCAGTGAGTCATTGACGAGGACTAGCGGGTACCAAGAGACCCAGTACTTC.

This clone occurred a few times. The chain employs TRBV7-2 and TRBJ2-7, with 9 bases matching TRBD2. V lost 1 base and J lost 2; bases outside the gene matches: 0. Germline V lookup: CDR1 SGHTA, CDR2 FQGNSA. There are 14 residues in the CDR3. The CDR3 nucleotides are TGTGCCAGCAGCTTAGGCGGGGGGGCCTACGAGCAGTACTTC. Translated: CASSLGGGAYEQYF.

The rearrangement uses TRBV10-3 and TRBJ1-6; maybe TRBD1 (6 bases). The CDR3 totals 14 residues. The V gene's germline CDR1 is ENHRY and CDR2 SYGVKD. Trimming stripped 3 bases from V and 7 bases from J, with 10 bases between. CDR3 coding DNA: TGTGCCATCAGTGAACAGGGAGGGAATTCACCCCTCCACTTT. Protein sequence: CAISEQGGNSPLHF.

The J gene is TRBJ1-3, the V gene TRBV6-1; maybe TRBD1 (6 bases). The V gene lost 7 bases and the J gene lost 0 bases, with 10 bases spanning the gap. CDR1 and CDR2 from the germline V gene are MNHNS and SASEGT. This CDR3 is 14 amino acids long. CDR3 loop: CASTNRVSGNTIYF. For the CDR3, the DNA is TGTGCCAGCACCAACAGGGTCTCTGGAAACACCATATATTTT.